The source of this TCR beta chain is a study of spatial heterogeneity in lung cancer. TCRdb ran MiXCR on the 5' RACE reads and lists one entry per CDR3 protein. The sample has some 96,000 distinct CDR3 sequences; approximately 4.7% are singletons. Time point given: sample taken at primary tumor resection. For this clonotype: Antigen specificity is unknown.

The CDR3 is 15 residues long. The V gene lost 3 bases and the J gene lost 4 bases, with 14 bases spanning the gap. Germline values: CDR1 MDHEN, CDR2 SYDVKM. Study-level findings and limits: Tumors with more nonsynonymous mutations had more expanded intratumoral alpha and beta TCRs.

V is TRBV28 and J is TRBJ2-3, with D perhaps matching TRBD2 (6 bases). The TCR originated in a male donor with early-stage non-small cell lung cancer. This sample comprised lung tumor tissue, obtained at surgery. In DNA, the CDR3 is TGTGCCAGCAGTTTGGGCAGGGCGGGGTCAGATACGCAGTATTTT. It yields the protein CASSLGRAGSDTQYF.